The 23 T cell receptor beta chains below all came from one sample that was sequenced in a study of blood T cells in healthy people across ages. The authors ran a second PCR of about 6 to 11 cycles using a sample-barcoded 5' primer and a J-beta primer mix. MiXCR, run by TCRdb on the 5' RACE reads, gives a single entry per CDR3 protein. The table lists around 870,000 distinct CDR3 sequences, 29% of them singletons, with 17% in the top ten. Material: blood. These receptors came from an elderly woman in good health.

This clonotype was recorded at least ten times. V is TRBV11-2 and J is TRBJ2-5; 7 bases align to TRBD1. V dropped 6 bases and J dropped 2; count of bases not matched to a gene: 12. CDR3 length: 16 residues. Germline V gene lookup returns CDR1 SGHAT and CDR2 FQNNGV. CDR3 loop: CASSHSPGQQQETQYF. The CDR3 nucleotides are TGTGCCAGCAGTCACAGTCCGGGACAGCAACAAGAGACCCAGTACTTC. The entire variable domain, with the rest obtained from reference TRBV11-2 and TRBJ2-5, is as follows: EAGVAQSPRYKIIEKRQSVAFWCNPISGHATLYWYQQILGQGPKLLIQFQNNGVVDDSQLPKDRFSAERLKGVDSTLKIQPAKLEDSAVYLCASSHSPGQQQETQYFGPGTRLLVL.

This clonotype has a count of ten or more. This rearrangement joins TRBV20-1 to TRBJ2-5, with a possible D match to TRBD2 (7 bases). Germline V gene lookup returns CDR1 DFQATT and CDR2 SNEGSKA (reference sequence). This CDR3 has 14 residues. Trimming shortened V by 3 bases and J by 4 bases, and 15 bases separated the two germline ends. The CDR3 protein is CSARTAGGRETQYF. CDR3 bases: TGCAGTGCTAGGACAGCCGGGGGGCGAGAGACCCAGTACTTC.

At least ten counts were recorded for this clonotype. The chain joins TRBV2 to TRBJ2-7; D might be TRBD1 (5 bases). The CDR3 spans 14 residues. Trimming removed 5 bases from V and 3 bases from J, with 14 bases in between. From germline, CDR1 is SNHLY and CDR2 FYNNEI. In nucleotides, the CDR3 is TGTGCCAGCAGTTTCCAAGGGGCGAGCTACGAGCAGTACTTC. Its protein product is CASSFQGASYEQYF.

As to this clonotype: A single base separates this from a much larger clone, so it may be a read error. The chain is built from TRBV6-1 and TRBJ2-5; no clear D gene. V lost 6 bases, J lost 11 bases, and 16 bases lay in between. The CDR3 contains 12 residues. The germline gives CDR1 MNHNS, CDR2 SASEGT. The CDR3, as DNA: TGTGCCAGCAGGCCCACGCCAGCTGAGCAGTACTTC. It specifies CASRPTPAEQYF.

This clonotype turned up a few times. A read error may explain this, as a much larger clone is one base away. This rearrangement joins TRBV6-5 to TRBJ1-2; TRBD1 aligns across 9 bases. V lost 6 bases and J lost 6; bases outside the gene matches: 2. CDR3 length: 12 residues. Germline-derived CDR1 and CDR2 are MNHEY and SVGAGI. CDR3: CASSRDRDGYTF. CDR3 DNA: TGTGCCAGCAGCCGGGACAGGGATGGCTACACCTTC.

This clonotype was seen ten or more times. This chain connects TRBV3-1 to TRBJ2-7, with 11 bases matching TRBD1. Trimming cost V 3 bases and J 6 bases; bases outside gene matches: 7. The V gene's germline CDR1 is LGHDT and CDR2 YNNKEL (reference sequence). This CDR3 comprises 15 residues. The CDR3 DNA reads TGTGCCAGCAGCCACGGGACAGGGGGAGGTCTCGAGCAGTACTTC. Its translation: CASSHGTGGGLEQYF.

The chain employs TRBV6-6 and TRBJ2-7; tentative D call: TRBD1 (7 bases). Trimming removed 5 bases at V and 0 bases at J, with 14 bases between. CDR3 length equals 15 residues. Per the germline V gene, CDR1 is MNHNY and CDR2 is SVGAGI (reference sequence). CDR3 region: CASSRGTVSSYEQYF. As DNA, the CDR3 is TGTGCCAGCAGTCGGGGGACAGTTAGCTCCTACGAGCAGTACTTC.

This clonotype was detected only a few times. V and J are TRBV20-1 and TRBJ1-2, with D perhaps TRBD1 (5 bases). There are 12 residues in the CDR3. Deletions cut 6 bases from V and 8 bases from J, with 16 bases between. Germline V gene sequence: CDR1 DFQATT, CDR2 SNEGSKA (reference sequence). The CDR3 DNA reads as TGCAGTGCCACAGGTTTAACTATAGGCTACACCTTC. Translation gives CSATGLTIGYTF.

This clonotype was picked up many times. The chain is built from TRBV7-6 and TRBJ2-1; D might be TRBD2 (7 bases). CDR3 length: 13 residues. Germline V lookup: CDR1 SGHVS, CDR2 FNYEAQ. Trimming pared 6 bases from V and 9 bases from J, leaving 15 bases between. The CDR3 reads CASSPGDYGEQFF. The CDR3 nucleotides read TGTGCCAGCAGTCCAGGGGACTACGGTGAGCAGTTCTTC.

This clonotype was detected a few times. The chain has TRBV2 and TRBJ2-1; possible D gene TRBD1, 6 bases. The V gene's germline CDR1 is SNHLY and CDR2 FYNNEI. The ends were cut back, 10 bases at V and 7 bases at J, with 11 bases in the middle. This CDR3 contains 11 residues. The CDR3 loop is CATHRENEQFF. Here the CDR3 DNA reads TGTGCCACCCACAGGGAAAATGAGCAGTTCTTC. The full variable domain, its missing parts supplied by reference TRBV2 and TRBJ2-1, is EPEVTQTPSHQVTQMGQEVILRCVPISNHLYFYWYRQILGQKVEFLVSFYNNEISEKSEIFDDQFSVERPDGSNFTLKIRSTKLEDSAMYFCATHRENEQFFGPGTRLTVL.

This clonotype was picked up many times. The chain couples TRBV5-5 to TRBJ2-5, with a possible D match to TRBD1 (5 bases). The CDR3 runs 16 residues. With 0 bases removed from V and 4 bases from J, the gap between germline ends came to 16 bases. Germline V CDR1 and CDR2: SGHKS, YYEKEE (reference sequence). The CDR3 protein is CASSLEVQGQGETQYF. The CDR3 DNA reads TGTGCCAGCAGCTTGGAGGTCCAGGGTCAGGGAGAGACCCAGTACTTC.

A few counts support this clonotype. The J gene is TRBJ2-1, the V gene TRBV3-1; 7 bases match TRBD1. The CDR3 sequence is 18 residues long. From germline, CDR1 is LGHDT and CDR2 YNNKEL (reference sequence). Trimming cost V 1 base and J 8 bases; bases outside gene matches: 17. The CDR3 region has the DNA TGTGCCAGCAGCCAAGTAGGTCTGGTCACAGGGGATGGAGATGAGCAGTTCTTC. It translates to CASSQVGLVTGDGDEQFF.

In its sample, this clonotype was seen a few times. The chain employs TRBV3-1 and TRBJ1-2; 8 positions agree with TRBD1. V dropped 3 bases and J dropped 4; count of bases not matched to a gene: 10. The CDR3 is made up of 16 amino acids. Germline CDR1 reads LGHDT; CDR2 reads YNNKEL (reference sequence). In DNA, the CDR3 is TGTGCCAGCAGCCATGTCACAGGGGGAAGTAGCTATGGCTACACCTTC. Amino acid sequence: CASSHVTGGSSYGYTF.

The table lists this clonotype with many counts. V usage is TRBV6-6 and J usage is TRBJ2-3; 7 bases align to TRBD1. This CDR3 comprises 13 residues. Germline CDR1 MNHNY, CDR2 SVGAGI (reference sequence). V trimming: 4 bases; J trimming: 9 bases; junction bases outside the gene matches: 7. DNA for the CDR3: TGTGCCAGCAGTTCGCCCGACAGGGTCACGCAGTATTTT. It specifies CASSSPDRVTQYF.

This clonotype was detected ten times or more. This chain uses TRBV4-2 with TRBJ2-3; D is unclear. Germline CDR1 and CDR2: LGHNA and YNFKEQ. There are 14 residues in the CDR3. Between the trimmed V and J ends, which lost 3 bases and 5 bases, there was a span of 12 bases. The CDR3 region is CASSHGRLGDTQYF. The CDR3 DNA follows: TGTGCCAGCAGCCACGGGCGGTTGGGAGATACGCAGTATTTT.

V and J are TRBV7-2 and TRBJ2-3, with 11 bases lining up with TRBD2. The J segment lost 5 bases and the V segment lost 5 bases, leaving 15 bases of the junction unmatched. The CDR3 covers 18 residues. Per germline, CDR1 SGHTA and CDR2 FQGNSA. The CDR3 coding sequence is TGTGCCAGCAGCCACGAGGGGGTAGCGGGGGGGCGAGGAGATACGCAGTATTTT. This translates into CASSHEGVAGGRGDTQYF.

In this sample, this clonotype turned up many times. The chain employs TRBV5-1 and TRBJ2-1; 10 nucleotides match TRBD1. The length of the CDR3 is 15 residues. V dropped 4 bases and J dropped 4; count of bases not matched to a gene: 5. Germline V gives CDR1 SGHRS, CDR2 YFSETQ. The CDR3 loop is CASSPGQGKYNEQFF. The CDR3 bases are TGCGCCAGCAGCCCGGGACAGGGGAAGTACAATGAGCAGTTCTTC.

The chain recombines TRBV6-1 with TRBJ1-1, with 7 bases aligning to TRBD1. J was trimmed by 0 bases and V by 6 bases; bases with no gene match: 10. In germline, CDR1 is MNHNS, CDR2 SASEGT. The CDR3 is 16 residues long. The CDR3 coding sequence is TGTGCCAGCAGCTCCCCGGTAGGACAGGTGAACACTGAAGCTTTCTTT. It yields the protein CASSSPVGQVNTEAFF.

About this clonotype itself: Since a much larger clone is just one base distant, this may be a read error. Here the CDR3 reads CASRPPGDGNEQYF. DNA for the CDR3: TGTGCCAGCAGACCCCCAGGGGATGGCAATGAGCAGTACTTC. The chain couples TRBV6-5 to TRBJ2-5, with D tentatively TRBD1 (6 bases). Trimming took off 6 bases at V and 11 bases at J, with 22 bases between the two ends. The CDR3 runs 14 residues. Germline CDR1 is MNHEY and CDR2 is SVGAGI.

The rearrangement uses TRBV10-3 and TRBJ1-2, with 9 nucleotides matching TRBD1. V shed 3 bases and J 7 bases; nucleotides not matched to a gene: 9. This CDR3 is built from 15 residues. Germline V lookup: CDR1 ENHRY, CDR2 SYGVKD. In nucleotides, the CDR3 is TGTGCCATCAGTGACGTTACAGGGGGCGCATCTGGCTACACCTTC. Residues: CAISDVTGGASGYTF.

The CDR3 reads CASSRSGGPNTGELFF. The CDR3 coding sequence is TGTGCCAGCAGCCGTAGCGGGGGGCCTAACACCGGGGAGCTGTTTTTT. The chain carries TRBV7-6 and TRBJ2-2, with 10 bases matching TRBD2. Germline CDR1 and CDR2: SGHVS and FNYEAQ. V was clipped by 5 bases and J by 2 bases; unmatched bases: 5. The CDR3 covers 16 residues. The full variable domain, rest sourced from reference TRBV7-6 and TRBJ2-2, is GAGVSQSPRYKVTKRGQDVALRCDPISGHVSLYWYRQALGQGPEFLTYFNYEAQQDKSGLPNDRFSAERPEGSISTLTIQRTEQRDSAMYRCASSRSGGPNTGELFFGEGSRLTVL.

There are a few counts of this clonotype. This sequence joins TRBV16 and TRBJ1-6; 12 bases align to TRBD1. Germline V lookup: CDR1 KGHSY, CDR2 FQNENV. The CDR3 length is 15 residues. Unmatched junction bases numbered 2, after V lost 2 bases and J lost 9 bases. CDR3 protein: CASSQRGQGASPLHF. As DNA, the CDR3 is TGTGCCAGCAGCCAACGGGGACAGGGGGCTTCACCCCTCCACTTT.

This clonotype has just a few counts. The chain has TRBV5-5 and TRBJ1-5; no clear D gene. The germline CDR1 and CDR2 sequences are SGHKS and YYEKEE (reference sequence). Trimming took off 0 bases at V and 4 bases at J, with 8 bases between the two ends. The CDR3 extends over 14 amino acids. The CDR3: CASSLDRLNQPQHF. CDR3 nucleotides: TGTGCCAGCAGCTTGGACAGACTAAATCAGCCCCAGCATTTT.